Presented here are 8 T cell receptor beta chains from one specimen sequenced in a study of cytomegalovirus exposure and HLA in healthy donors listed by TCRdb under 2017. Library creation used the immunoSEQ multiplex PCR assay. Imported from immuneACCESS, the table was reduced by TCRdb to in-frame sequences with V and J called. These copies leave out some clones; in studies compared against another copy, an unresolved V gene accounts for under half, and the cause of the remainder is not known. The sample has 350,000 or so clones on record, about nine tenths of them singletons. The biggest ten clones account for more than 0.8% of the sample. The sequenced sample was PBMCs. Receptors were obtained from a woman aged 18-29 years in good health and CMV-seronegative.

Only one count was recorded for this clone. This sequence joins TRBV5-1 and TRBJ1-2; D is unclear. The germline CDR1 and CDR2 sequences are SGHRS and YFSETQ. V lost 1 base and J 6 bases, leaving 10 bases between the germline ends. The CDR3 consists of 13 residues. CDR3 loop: CASSLSGVDGYTF. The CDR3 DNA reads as TGCGCCAGCAGCTTGTCCGGGGTGGATGGCTACACCTTC.

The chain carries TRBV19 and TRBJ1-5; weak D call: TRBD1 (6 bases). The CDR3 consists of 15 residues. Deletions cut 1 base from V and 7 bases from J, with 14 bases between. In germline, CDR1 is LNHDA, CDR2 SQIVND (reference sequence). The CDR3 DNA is TGTGCCAGTAGTATAGTTGGCAGGGGAAACCAGCCCCAGCATTTT. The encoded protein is CASSIVGRGNQPQHF.

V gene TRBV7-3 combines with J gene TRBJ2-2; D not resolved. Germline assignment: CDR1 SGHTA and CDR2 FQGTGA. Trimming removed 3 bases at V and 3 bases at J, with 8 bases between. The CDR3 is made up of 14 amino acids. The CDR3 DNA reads TGTGCCAGCAGCTTCCAAATTCACACCGGGGAGCTGTTTTTT. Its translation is CASSFQIHTGELFF.

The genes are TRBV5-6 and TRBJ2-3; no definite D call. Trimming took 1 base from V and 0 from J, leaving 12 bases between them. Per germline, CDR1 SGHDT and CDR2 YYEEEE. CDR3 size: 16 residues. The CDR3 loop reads CASSLRAIRSTDTQYF. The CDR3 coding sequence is TGTGCCAGCAGCTTGAGAGCGATAAGAAGCACAGATACGCAGTATTTT. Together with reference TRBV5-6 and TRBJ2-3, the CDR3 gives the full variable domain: DAGVTQSPTHLIKTRGQQVTLRCSPKSGHDTVSWYQQALGQGPQFIFQYYEEEERQRGNFPDRFSGHQFPNYSSELNVNALLLGDSALYLCASSLRAIRSTDTQYFGPGTRLTVL.

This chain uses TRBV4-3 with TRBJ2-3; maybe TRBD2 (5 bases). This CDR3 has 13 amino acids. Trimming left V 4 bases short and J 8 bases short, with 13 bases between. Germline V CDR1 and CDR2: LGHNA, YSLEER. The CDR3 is CASSRGDYATQYF. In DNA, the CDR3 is TGCGCCAGCAGCCGCGGAGACTATGCTACGCAGTATTTT.

CDR3 DNA sequence: TGTGCCAGCAGCCAGGGTATTTTAGTTGTATACGAGCAGTACTTC. Encoded protein: CASSQGILVVYEQYF. The V gene is TRBV5-8, the J gene TRBJ2-7, with D possibly matching TRBD1 (5 bases). The CDR3 length is 15 residues. Per the germline V gene, CDR1 is SGHTS and CDR2 is YDEGEE. Deletions cut 4 bases from V and 4 bases from J, with 18 bases between. Full variable domain (remainder filled in from reference TRBV5-8 and TRBJ2-7): EAGVTQSPTHLIKTRGQQATLRCSPISGHTSVYWYQQALGLGLQFLLWYDEGEERNRGNFPPRFSGRQFPNYSSELNVNALELEDSALYLCASSQGILVVYEQYFGPGTRLTVT.

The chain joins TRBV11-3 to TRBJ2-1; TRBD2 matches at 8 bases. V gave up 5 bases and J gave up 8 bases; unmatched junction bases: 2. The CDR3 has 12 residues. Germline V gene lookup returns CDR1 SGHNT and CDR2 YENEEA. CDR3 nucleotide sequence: TGTGCCAGCAGCGTTAGCGGGGATGAGCAGTTCTTC. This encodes CASSVSGDEQFF.

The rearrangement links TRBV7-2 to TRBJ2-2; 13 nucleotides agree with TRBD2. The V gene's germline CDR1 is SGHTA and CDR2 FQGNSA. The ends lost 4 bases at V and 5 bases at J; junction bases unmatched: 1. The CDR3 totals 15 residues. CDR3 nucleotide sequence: TGTGCCAGCAGCTCGGGACTAGCGGGGACCGGGGAGCTGTTTTTT. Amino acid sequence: CASSSGLAGTGELFF.